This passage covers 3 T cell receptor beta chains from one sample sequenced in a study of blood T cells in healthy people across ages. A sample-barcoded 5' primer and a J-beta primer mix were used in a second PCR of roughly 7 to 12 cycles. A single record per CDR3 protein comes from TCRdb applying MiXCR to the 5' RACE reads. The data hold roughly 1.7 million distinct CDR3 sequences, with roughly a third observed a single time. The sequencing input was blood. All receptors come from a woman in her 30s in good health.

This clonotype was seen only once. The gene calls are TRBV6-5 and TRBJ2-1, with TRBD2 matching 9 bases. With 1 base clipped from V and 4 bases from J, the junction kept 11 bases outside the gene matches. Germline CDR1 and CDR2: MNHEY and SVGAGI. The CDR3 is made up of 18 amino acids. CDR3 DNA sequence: TGTGCCAGCAGTTACTTCAGGACTAGCGAGGGTCCATACAATGAGCAGTTCTTC. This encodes CASSYFRTSEGPYNEQFF.

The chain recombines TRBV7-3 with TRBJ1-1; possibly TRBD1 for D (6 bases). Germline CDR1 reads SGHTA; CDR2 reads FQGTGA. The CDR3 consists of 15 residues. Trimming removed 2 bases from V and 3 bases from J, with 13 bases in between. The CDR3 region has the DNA TGTGCCAGCAGCTTAGTAGGGGGGGGAGACACTGAAGCTTTCTTT. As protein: CASSLVGGGDTEAFF.

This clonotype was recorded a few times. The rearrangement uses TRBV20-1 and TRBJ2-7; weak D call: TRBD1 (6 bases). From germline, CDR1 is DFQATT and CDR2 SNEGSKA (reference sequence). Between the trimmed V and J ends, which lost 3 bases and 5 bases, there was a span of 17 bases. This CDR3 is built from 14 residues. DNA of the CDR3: TGCAGTGCTAGCTTATTTGCCAGGGACAACGAGCAGTACTTC. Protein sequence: CSASLFARDNEQYF.